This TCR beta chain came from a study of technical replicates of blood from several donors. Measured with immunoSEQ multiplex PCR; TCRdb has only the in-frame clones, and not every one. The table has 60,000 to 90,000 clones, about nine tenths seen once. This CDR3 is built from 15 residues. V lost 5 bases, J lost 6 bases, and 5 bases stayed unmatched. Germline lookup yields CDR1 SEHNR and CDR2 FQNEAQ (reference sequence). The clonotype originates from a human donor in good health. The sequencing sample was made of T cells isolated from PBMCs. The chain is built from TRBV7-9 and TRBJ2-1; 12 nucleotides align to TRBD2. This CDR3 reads CASSRGLAGINEQFF. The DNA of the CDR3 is TGTGCCAGCAGCAGGGGACTAGCGGGCATCAATGAGCAGTTCTTC.